This TCR beta chain was observed in a study of T cell changes during pregnancy in multiple sclerosis. The protocol was immunoSEQ multiplex PCR, while the TCRdb copy is restricted to in-frame clones and leaves out a portion. The data show 65,000 to 85,000 clones, approximately 91% seen once. Germline CDR1 SGHTA, CDR2 FQGNSA. V lost 5 bases and J lost 5, with 9 bases in between. The CDR3 length is 12 residues. The receptor comes from a female donor with multiple sclerosis, enrolled in a pregnancy study. The specimen was peripheral blood, collected in the third trimester of pregnancy. The chain carries TRBV7-2 and TRBJ1-2, with D hard to call. The CDR3 sequence: CASSVSSYGYTF. CDR3 nucleotides: TGTGCCAGCAGCGTTTCCTCGTATGGCTACACCTTC.